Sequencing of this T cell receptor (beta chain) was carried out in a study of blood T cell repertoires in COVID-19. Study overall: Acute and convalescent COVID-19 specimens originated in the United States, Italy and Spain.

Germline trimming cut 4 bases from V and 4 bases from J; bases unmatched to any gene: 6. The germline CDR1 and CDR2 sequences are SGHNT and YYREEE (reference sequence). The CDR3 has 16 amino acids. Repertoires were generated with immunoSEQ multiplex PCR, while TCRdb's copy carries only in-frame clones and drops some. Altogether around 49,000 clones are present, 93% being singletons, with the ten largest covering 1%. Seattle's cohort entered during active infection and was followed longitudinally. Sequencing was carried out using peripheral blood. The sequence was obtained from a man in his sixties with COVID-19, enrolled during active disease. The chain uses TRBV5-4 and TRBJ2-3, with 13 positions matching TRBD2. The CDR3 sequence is CASSLLAGGPSDTQYF. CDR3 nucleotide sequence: TGTGCCAGCAGCCTACTAGCGGGAGGGCCTTCAGATACGCAGTATTTT.